The clone carrying this T cell receptor beta chain showed up many times. Its matching antigen is unknown. Aged about 6 to 90, donors were systemically healthy Caucasians from Russia. The source of the sample is a study of blood T cells in healthy people across ages. The study, taken as a whole, reports: Diversity of TCR beta correlated strongly with naive T cell percentage.

Primers used in a second PCR of roughly 7 to 11 cycles were a sample-barcoded 5' primer and a J-beta primer mix. The template-switch adaptor was a 5' adaptor with 12 random nucleotides. It tagged each cDNA molecule. From each sample, at least 3 million paired-end reads containing CDR3 were obtained. TCRdb ran MiXCR on the 5' RACE reads and lists one entry per CDR3 protein. The top ten hold under 25% of the sample, which has fewer than 900,000 distinct CDR3 sequences, 35% to 45% seen once. The sequence came from a woman aged 60-75 years in good health. What was sequenced was blood.

CDR3 DNA sequence: TGTGCCAGCAGCGCTAGCGGAGTTATCAGTGAGCAGTTCTTC. It specifies CASSASGVISEQFF. V usage is TRBV7-8 and J usage is TRBJ2-1; TRBD2 agrees at 7 bases. Losses at the gene ends were 5 bases for V and 9 bases for J; bases not matched to a gene: 10. The CDR3 spans 14 residues. Germline CDR1 SGHVS, CDR2 FQNEAQ.